The rows below give T cell receptor beta chains drawn from one sample of a study of tumor-infiltrating lymphocytes in localized non-small cell lung cancer. Here immunoSEQ multiplex PCR was the method, and the copy in TCRdb shows in-frame clones only, minus some. Here the sample spans about 8,900 clones, almost 70% being singletons. The sequenced material came from uninvolved lung tissue not adjacent to the tumor. The receptors stem from a human donor with non-small cell lung cancer. CDR3s include the opening cysteine and the closing phenylalanine or tryptophan. D genes are given only for firm matches. Part of the rows lack a size; the others show once, few, many or a class for expanded clones.

abundance	v_gene	j_gene	d_gene	CDR3aa	CDR3nt
few	TRBV5-1	TRBJ2-7	TRBD2	CASSLVASGSLEQYF	TGCGCCAGCAGCTTGGTGGCTAGCGGAAGCTTGGAGCAGTACTTC
.	TRBV14	TRBJ2-5	TRBD1	CASSPLGWTGVETQYF	TGTGCCAGCAGCCCCCTGGGCTGGACAGGGGTGGAGACCCAGTACTTC
.	TRBV10-2	TRBJ2-5	TRBD2	CASRMGLAAQETQYF	TGCGCCAGCCGAATGGGACTAGCGGCTCAAGAGACCCAGTACTTC
.	TRBV29-1	TRBJ1-1	TRBD1	CSVDGIGQGAGDTEAFF	TGCAGCGTTGATGGGATCGGACAGGGGGCCGGAGATACTGAAGCTTTCTTT
.	TRBV7-2	TRBJ2-7	TRBD2	CASSPRTSGDYEQYF	TGTGCCAGCAGCCCCCGGACTAGCGGGGACTACGAGCAGTACTTC
.	TRBV30	TRBJ1-4	.	CAWNGQPSEKLFF	TGTGCCTGGAATGGACAGCCTTCTGAAAAACTGTTTTTT
once	TRBV2	TRBJ2-3	.	CASRDSPSTDTQYF	TGTGCCAGCAGGGACAGCCCTAGCACAGATACGCAGTATTTT
.	TRBV11-2	TRBJ2-6	TRBD2	CASSLDRLAGISGANVLTF	TGTGCCAGCAGCTTAGATAGACTAGCGGGGATCTCTGGGGCCAACGTCCTGACTTTC
.	TRBV7-2	TRBJ2-4	TRBD2	CASSSQREGNIQYF	TGTGCCAGCAGCAGTCAGCGGGAGGGAAACATTCAGTACTTC
.	TRBV7-6	TRBJ2-7	.	CASSLGPIYEQYF	TGTGCCAGCAGCTTAGGGCCGATATACGAGCAGTACTTC
.	TRBV5-1	TRBJ1-4	TRBD1	CASRGQSTNEKLFF	TGCGCCAGCAGGGGACAGTCAACTAATGAAAAACTGTTTTTT
.	TRBV4-2	TRBJ2-3	TRBD1	CASSLWDRREGTQYF	TGTGCCAGCAGCTTGTGGGACAGACGGGAAGGTACGCAGTATTTT
.	TRBV28	TRBJ2-7	TRBD1	CASSPIGTARYEQYF	TGTGCCAGCAGTCCAATCGGGACAGCCCGCTACGAGCAGTACTTC
.	TRBV7-6	TRBJ2-3	.	CAKRVPELDTQYF	TGTGCCAAACGGGTCCCCGAGCTAGATACGCAGTATTTT
few	TRBV11-3	TRBJ2-5	.	CASTLGRSSETQYF	TGTGCCAGCACCCTCGGGAGAAGTTCAGAGACCCAGTACTTC
.	TRBV30	TRBJ1-5	.	CAWSRNSGGSGQPQHF	TGTGCCTGGAGTCGTAATAGTGGGGGGTCTGGACAGCCCCAGCATTTT
few	TRBV10-3	TRBJ1-1	.	CAISETKRAFF	TGTGCCATCAGTGAGACCAAAAGAGCTTTCTTT
.	TRBV27	TRBJ2-1	.	CASSPFSGAYNEQFF	TGTGCCAGCAGCCCTTTTAGCGGAGCCTACAATGAGCAGTTCTTC
.	TRBV30	TRBJ2-7	TRBD1	CAWSVIRTGSEQYF	TGTGCCTGGAGTGTTATAAGGACAGGGTCCGAGCAGTACTTC
.	TRBV11-3	TRBJ2-1	.	CASSLDRYNEQFF	TGTGCCAGCAGCTTAGACCGCTACAATGAGCAGTTCTTC
.	TRBV7-9	TRBJ2-1	.	CASSLVAVEMKQFF	TGTGCCAGCAGCTTAGTAGCGGTTGAAATGAAGCAGTTCTTC
once	TRBV11-2	TRBJ2-7	TRBD2	CASSLMASGDYEQYF	TGTGCCAGCAGCTTAATGGCTAGCGGAGACTACGAGCAGTACTTC
.	TRBV6-5	TRBJ1-1	TRBD1	CASSLRQGVTEAFF	TGTGCCAGCAGTCTCCGACAGGGCGTCACTGAAGCTTTCTTT
.	TRBV29-1	TRBJ1-1	TRBD1	CSVDKSGQGNTEAFF	TGCAGCGTTGATAAATCCGGACAGGGGAACACTGAAGCTTTCTTT
.	TRBV28	TRBJ1-2	.	CASSSPAGNYGYTF	TGTGCCAGCAGTTCTCCGGCGGGTAACTATGGCTACACCTTC
.	TRBV11-2	TRBJ1-2	.	CASSLGRESYGYTF	TGTGCCAGCAGCTTGGGCAGGGAAAGCTATGGCTACACCTTC
.	TRBV19	TRBJ1-2	.	CASTPGRTRYGYTF	TGTGCCAGTACTCCGGGGAGGACTAGATATGGCTACACCTTC
.	TRBV28	TRBJ1-1	.	CASRTGGTEAFF	TGTGCCAGCAGGACGGGGGGCACTGAAGCTTTCTTT
few	TRBV2	TRBJ1-1	.	CASKVGDMQTEAFF	TGTGCCAGCAAGGTGGGGGACATGCAAACTGAAGCTTTCTTT
once	TRBV9	TRBJ2-3	TRBD2	CASSVVSGGGTDTQYF	TGTGCCAGCAGCGTAGTTTCGGGAGGAGGCACAGATACGCAGTATTTT
.	TRBV5-1	TRBJ1-4	TRBD1	CASSLGQGTAEKLFF	TGCGCCAGCAGCTTGGGACAGGGGACCGCTGAAAAACTGTTTTTT
once	TRBV5-4	TRBJ2-7	.	CASSLDGYEQYF	TGTGCCAGCAGCTTGGATGGCTACGAGCAGTACTTC
few	TRBV29-1	TRBJ2-7	TRBD2	CSVEDPVLAGGTYEQYF	TGCAGCGTTGAAGATCCCGTACTAGCGGGAGGGACCTACGAGCAGTACTTC
.	TRBV5-4	TRBJ2-3	TRBD2	CASTPGGTDTQYF	TGTGCCAGCACCCCGGGGGGGACAGATACGCAGTATTTT
.	TRBV29-1	TRBJ1-4	.	CSVLPENEKLFF	TGCAGTGTTCTTCCGGAGAATGAAAAACTGTTTTTT
.	TRBV27	TRBJ2-3	TRBD1	CASSLRDRVESQYF	TGTGCCAGCAGTCTCCGGGACAGGGTAGAGTCGCAGTATTTT
few	TRBV4-3	TRBJ2-3	.	CASSRVGPYGDTQYF	TGCGCCAGCAGCCGGGTCGGGCCCTACGGGGATACGCAGTATTTT
once	TRBV7-2	TRBJ2-6	.	CASMTPGHPEAGANVLTF	TGTGCCAGCATGACTCCGGGACATCCCGAGGCAGGGGCCAACGTCCTGACTTTC